This entry features one TCR beta chain sequence. This CDR3 comprises 15 residues. Germline V gene lookup returns CDR1 LNHDA and CDR2 SQIVND (reference sequence). Trimming stripped 6 bases from V and 3 bases from J, with 18 bases between. The authors' processing: How many nucleated cells were present was estimated from reference gene primer amplification. Using immunoSEQ multiplex PCR, the repertoire was profiled, and TCRdb retains in-frame clones only, with some absent. The DNA was the basis for D and trimming; V, J and clone size are from that table. The data show over 110,000 clones, 78% seen once. The data are from a study of blood T cell repertoires in COVID-19. At the level of the study: Material from acute and convalescent COVID-19 was sourced from the United States, Italy and Spain. From T cells, B-cell-depleted T cells, or PBMCs came the material, which was cDNA or gDNA.

Material: peripheral blood. The V gene is TRBV19, the J gene TRBJ2-7, with D tentatively TRBD1 (6 bases). This clonotype originated in a woman aged 55-69 years with acute or convalescent COVID-19. CDR3 region: CASSPGPGAVYEQYF. Here the CDR3 DNA reads TGTGCCAGTAGCCCGGGCCCAGGGGCTGTCTACGAGCAGTACTTC.